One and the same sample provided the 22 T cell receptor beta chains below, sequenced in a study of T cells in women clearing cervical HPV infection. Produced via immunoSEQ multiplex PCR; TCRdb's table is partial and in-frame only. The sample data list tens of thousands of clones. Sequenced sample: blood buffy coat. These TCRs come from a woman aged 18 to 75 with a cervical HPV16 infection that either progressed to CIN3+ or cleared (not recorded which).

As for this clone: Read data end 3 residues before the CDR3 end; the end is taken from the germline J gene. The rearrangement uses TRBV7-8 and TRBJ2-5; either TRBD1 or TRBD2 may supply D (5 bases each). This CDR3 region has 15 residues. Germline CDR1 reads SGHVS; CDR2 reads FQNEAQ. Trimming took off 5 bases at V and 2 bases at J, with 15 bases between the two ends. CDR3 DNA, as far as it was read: TGTGCCAGCAGCACGGGAAGGGGTGTACAAGAGACC. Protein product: CASSTGRGVQET. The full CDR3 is CASSTGRGVQETQYF. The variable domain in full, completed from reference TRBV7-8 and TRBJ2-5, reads GAGVSQSPRYKVAKRGQDVALRCDPISGHVSLFWYQQALGQGPEFLTYFQNEAQLDKSGLPSDRFFAERPEGSVSTLKIQRTQQEDSAVYLCASSTGRGVQETQYFGPGTRLLVL.

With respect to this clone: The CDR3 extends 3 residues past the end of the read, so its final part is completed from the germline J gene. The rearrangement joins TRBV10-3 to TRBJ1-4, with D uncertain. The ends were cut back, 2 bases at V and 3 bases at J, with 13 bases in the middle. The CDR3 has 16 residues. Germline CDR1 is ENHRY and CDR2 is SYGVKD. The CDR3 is CAISEGRAGANEKLFF. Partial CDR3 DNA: TGTGCCATCAGTGAGGGTCGGGCCGGGGCTAATGAAAAA.

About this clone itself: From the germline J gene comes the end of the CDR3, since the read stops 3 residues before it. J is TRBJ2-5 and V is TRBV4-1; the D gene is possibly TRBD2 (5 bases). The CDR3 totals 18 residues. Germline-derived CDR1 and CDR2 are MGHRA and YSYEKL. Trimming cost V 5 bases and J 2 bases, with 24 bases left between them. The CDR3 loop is CASSETLGKRGWQETQYF. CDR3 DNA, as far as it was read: TGCGCCAGCAGCGAAACATTAGGAAAGCGCGGGTGGCAAGAGACC.

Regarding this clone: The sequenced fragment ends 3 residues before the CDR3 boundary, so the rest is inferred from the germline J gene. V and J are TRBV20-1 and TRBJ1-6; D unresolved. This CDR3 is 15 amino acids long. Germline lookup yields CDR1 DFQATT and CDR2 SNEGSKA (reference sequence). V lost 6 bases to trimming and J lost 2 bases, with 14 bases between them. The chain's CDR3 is CSAKERATYNSPLHF. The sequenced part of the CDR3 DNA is TGCAGTGCCAAAGAGCGGGCCACCTATAATTCACCC.

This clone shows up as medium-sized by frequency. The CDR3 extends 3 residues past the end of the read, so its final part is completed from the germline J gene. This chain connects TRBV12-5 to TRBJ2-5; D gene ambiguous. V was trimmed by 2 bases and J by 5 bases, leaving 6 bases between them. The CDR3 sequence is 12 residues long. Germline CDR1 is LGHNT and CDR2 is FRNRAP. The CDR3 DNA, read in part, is TGTGCTAGTGGTTTGACATTGGAGACC. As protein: CASGLTLET. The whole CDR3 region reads CASGLTLETQYF.

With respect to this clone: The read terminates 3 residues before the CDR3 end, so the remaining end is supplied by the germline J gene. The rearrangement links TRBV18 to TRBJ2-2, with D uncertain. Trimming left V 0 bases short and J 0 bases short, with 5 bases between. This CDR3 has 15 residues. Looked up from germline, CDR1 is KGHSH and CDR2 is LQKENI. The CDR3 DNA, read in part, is TGTGCCAGCTCACCACCCTTTCCGAACACCGGGGAG. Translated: CASSPPFPNTGE. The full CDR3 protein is CASSPPFPNTGELFF.

Here the CDR3 reads CASGWAYTQYF. CDR3 DNA (partial): TGTGCTAGTGGATGGGCTTATACG. The chain has TRBV12-5 and TRBJ2-3; D is uncertain. The read is 3 residues too short to cover the CDR3 end, so that end is filled in from the germline J gene. Germline values: CDR1 LGHNT, CDR2 FRNRAP. Trimming stripped 6 bases from V and 7 bases from J, with 8 bases between. The CDR3 is 11 residues long.

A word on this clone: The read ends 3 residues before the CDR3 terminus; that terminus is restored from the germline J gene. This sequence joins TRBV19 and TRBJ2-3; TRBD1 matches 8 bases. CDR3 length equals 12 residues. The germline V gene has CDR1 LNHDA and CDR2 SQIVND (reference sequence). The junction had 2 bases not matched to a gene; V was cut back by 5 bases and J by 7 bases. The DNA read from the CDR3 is TGTGCCAGTAGTCAGGGGGCTAATACG. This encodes CASSQGANT. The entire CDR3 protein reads CASSQGANTQYF.

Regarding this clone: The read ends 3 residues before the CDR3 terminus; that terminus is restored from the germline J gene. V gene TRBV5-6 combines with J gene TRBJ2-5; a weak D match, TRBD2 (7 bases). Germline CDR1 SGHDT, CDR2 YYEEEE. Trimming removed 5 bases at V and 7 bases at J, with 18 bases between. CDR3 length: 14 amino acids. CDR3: CASRSKGGAGTQYF. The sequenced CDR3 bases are TGTGCCAGCAGATCAAAGGGGGGGGCGGGGACC.

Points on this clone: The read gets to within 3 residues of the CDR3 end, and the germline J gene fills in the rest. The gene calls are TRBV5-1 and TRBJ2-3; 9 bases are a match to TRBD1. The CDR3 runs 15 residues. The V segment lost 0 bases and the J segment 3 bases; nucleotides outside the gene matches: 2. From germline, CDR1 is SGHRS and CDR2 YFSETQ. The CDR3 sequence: CASSLDGTGTDTQYF. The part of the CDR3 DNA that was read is TGCGCCAGCAGCTTGGATGGGACAGGGACAGATACG.

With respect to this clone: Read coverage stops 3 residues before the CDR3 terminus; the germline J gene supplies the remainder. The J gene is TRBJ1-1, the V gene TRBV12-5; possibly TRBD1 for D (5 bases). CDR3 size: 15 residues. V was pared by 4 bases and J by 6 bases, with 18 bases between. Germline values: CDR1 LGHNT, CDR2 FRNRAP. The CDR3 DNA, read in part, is TGTGCTAGTGGTTCCTCCCGGACAACCGTCCCTGAA. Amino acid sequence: CASGSSRTTVPE. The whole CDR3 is CASGSSRTTVPEAFF.

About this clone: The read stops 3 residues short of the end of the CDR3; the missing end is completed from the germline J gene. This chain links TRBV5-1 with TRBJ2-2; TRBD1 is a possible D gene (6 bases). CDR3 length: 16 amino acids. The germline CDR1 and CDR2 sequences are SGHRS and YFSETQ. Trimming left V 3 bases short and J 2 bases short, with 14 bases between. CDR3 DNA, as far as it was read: TGCGCCAGCAGCTGGAGACAGGAAATTAACACCGGGGAG. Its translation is CASSWRQEINTGE. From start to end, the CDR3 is CASSWRQEINTGELFF.

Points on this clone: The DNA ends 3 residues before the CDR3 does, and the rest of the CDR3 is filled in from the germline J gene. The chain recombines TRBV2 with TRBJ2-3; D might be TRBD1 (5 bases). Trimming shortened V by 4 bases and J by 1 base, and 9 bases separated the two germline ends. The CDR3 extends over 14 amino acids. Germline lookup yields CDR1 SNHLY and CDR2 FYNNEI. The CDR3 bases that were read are TGTGCCAGCAGTGGACAGAGAGGCACAGATACG. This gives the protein CASSGQRGTDT. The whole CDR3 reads CASSGQRGTDTQYF.

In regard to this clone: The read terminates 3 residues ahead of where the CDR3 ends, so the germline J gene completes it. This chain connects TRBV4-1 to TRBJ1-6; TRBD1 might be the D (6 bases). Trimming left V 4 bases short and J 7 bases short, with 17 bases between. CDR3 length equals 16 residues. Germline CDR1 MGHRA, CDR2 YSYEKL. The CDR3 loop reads CASSPNERGRNSPLHF. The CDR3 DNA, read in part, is TGCGCCAGCAGCCCTAACGAGAGGGGGAGAAATTCACCC.

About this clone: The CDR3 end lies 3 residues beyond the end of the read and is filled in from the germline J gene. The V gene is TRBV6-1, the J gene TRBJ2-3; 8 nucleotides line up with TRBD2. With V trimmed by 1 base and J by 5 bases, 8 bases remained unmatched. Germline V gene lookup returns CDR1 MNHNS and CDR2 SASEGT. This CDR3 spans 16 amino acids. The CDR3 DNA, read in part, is TGTGCCAGCAGTGAAGGTCCAGCGGGAGAGCGAGATACG. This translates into CASSEGPAGERDT. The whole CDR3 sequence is CASSEGPAGERDTQYF.

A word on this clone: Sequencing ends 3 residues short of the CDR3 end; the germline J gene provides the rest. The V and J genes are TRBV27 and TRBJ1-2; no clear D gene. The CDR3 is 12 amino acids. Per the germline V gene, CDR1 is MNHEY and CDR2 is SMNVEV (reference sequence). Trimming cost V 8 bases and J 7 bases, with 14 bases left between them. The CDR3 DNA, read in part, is TGTGCCAGCTCGCGGGGAGATCGTGGC. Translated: CASSRGDRG. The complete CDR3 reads CASSRGDRGYTF.

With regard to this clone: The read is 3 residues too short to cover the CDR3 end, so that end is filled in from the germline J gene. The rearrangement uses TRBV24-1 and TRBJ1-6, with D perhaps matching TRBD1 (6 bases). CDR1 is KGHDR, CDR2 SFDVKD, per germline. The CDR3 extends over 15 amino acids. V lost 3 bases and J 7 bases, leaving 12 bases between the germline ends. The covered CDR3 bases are TGTGCCACCAGTGATCGACAGGCGGAGAATTCACCC. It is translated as CATSDRQAENSP. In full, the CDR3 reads CATSDRQAENSPLHF.

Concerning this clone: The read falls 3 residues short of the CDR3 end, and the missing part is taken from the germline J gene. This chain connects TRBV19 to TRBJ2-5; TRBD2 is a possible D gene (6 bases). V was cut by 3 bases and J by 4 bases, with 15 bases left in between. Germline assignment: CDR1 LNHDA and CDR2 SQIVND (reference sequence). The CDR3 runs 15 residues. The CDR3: CASSMGTLQVETQYF. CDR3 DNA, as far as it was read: TGTGCCAGTAGTATGGGGACTCTACAGGTAGAGACC.

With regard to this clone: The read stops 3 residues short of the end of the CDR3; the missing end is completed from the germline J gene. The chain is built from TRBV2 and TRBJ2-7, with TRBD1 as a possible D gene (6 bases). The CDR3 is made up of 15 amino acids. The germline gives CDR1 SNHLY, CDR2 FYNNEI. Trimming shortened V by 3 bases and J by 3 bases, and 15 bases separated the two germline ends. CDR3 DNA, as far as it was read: TGTGCCAGCAGTGAGGAATCAGGGGCGATCTACGAG. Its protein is CASSEESGAIYE. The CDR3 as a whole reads CASSEESGAIYEQYF.

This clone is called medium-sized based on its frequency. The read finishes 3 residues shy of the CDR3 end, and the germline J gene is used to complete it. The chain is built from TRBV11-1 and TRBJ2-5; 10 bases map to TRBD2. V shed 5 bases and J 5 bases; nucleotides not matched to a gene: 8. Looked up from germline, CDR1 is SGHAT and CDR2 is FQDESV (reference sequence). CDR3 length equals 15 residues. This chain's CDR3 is CASSTSGRASETQYF. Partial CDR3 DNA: TGTGCCAGCAGCACCAGCGGGAGGGCCTCGGAGACC.

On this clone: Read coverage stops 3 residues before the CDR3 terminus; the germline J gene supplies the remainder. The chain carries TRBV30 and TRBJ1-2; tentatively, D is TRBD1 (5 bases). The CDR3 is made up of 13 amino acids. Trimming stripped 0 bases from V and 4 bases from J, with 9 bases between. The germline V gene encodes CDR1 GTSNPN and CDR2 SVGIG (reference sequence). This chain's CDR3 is CAWSVRGGYGYTF. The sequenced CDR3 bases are TGTGCCTGGAGTGTACGGGGGGGCTATGGC.

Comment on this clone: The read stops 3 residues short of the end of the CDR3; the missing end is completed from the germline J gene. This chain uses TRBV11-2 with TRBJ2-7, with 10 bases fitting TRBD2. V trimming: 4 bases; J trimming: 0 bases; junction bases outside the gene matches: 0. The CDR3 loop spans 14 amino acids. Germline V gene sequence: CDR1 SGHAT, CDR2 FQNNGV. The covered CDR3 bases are TGTGCCAGCAGCTGGACTAGCGGCTCCTACGAG. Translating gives CASSWTSGSYE. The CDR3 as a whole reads CASSWTSGSYEQYF. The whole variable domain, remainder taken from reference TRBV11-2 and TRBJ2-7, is EAGVAQSPRYKIIEKRQSVAFWCNPISGHATLYWYQQILGQGPKLLIQFQNNGVVDDSQLPKDRFSAERLKGVDSTLKIQPAKLEDSAVYLCASSWTSGSYEQYFGPGTRLTVT.